Below are 8 T cell receptor beta chains sequenced from a single sample in a study of CD8+ T cells in alopecia areata (dated by TCRdb to the late 2010s). The library was produced with the immunoSEQ multiplex PCR assay. RNA was extracted from all samples and reverse transcribed into cDNA as template for TCR sequencing. This is the immuneACCESS table as TCRdb keeps it, with only in-frame sequences that have V and J called. A part of the clones is gone; compared with another copy, unresolved V genes explain less than half, and the rest is unexplained. This sample is represented by about 97,000 clones; roughly 41% of them were singletons. The leading ten clones occupy around 1.5% of the sample. The material sequenced was CD4+ T cells sorted from blood. The receptors were gathered from a human donor with alopecia areata.

Concerning this clone: Other nucleotide sequences in the sample specify the same CDR3. The gene calls are TRBV27 and TRBJ2-7; 9 bases fit TRBD1. The CDR3 sequence is 15 residues long. J was trimmed by 1 base and V by 1 base; bases with no gene match: 2. Germline CDR1 reads MNHEY; CDR2 reads SMNVEV (reference sequence). CDR3 region: CASSLLGQGSYEQYF. The DNA of the CDR3 is TGTGCCAGCAGTTTATTGGGACAGGGTTCCTACGAGCAGTACTTC.

This clone was counted a few times. The gene calls are TRBV18 and TRBJ2-5; D unclear. Germline CDR1 reads KGHSH; CDR2 reads LQKENI. The CDR3 extends over 14 amino acids. The V end lost 2 bases, the J end lost 3 bases, and 10 bases lay between the germline ends. In DNA, the CDR3 is TGTGCCAGCTCACCAAAGTACAGCGAAGAGACCCAGTACTTC. As protein: CASSPKYSEETQYF.

The rearrangement joins TRBV30 to TRBJ2-2; D is perhaps TRBD2 (5 bases). The CDR3 spans 14 residues. Between the trimmed V and J ends, which lost 0 bases and 4 bases, there was a span of 9 bases. The germline CDR1 and CDR2 sequences are GTSNPN and SVGIG (reference sequence). For the CDR3, the DNA is TGTGCCTGGAGTGTTCCCGGGATCACCGGGGAGCTGTTTTTT. Amino acids: CAWSVPGITGELFF.

This clone was detected only a few times. The chain employs TRBV7-2 and TRBJ2-3, with D unresolved. CDR1 SGHTA and CDR2 FQGNSA come from the germline V gene. This CDR3 is built from 12 residues. V lost 4 bases, J lost 2 bases, and 4 bases lay in between. CDR3 sequence reads: CASSSFTDTQYF. The CDR3 DNA sequence: TGTGCCAGCAGCTCTTTCACAGATACGCAGTATTTT.

The chain links TRBV6-1 to TRBJ2-2, with no clear D. Germline lookup yields CDR1 MNHNS and CDR2 SASEGT. Trimming pared 1 base from V and 7 bases from J, leaving 10 bases between. The CDR3 totals 14 residues. The CDR3 nucleotides are TGTGCCAGCAGTGAAGGAACGGCCGGCGGGGAGCTGTTTTTT. It is translated as CASSEGTAGGELFF.

The chain has TRBV6-5 and TRBJ2-5, with D maybe TRBD2 (5 bases). CDR3 length equals 15 residues. V gave up 5 bases and J gave up 2 bases, with 15 bases separating them. Germline lookup yields CDR1 MNHEY and CDR2 SVGAGI. The CDR3 region has the DNA TGTGCCAGCAGTAGAGTAGCCCGGGGACAAGAGACCCAGTACTTC. It yields the protein CASSRVARGQETQYF.

This clone was observed a few times. CDR3 sequence reads: CASSIQSGGRGAKNIQYF. Written as DNA, the CDR3 is TGTGCCAGTAGTATTCAGAGCGGGGGGCGCGGGGCCAAAAACATTCAGTACTTC. The V and J genes are TRBV19 and TRBJ2-4; 9 bases match TRBD2. The CDR3 spans 18 residues. CDR1 and CDR2 from the germline V gene are LNHDA and SQIVND (reference sequence). Losses at the gene ends were 3 bases for V and 1 base for J; bases not matched to a gene: 10.

The V and J genes are TRBV28 and TRBJ2-7, with 9 bases matching TRBD1. Per germline, CDR1 MDHEN and CDR2 SYDVKM. V dropped 2 bases and J dropped 2; count of bases not matched to a gene: 4. CDR3 length equals 15 residues. The CDR3 DNA sequence: TGTGCCAGCAGTTTAGGGACAGGGATGCCCTACGAGCAGTACTTC. It specifies CASSLGTGMPYEQYF.